This entry lists 9 T cell receptor beta chains sequenced from one sample in a study of identical twins (dated by TCRdb to the mid-2010s). Library prep was done by 5' RACE. Instrument used: Illumina HiSeq 2000. TCRdb redid the processing of the public reads, applying fastp at Q25 and MiXCR, and retained in-frame beta chains. Rows are unified per CDR3 protein, each entry keeping the most common DNA and genes. In this sample the table shows about 260,000 distinct CDR3 sequences, 5.5% to 7% of which occur a single time. 3.6% of the sample lies in the top ten. The same data also contributed to another study, on yellow fever vaccine responses in identical twins.

What was sequenced was memory (CD45RO+) T cells sorted from blood. The cell subset or site label for this specimen denotes: CD45RO+ enriched T cells. These receptors all come from a woman between 18 and 30 years old in good health.

This chain joins TRBV20-1 and TRBJ2-3; D gene ambiguous. Trimming took 2 bases from V and 4 from J, leaving 4 bases between them. The germline CDR1 and CDR2 sequences are DFQATT and SNEGSKA (reference sequence). The CDR3 is made up of 11 amino acids. CDR3 DNA sequence: TGCAGTGCTAGAATCTCAGATACGCAGTATTTT. Translating gives CSARISDTQYF.

There are many counts of this clonotype. V and J are TRBV2 and TRBJ1-6, with 8 bases matching TRBD1. This CDR3 has 15 amino acids. With V trimmed by 6 bases and J by 5 bases, 6 bases remained unmatched. In germline, CDR1 is SNHLY, CDR2 FYNNEI. CDR3 DNA: TGTGCCAGCAGACCGACAGGGGCGGATAATTCACCCCTCCACTTT. This translates into CASRPTGADNSPLHF.

The V and J genes are TRBV20-1 and TRBJ1-4; 7 nucleotides line up with TRBD1. The CDR3 extends over 16 amino acids. The germline CDR1 and CDR2 sequences are DFQATT and SNEGSKA (reference sequence). The V and J ends lost 0 bases and 6 bases, in that order; junction bases with no gene match: 10. The CDR3 nucleotides read TGCAGTGCTAGAGAGACCTTGACAGGGTCGGATGAAAAACTGTTTTTT. Protein sequence: CSARETLTGSDEKLFF.

This clonotype has just a few counts. The chain links TRBV4-1 to TRBJ2-1, with D maybe TRBD2 (6 bases). Germline V gene data show CDR1 as MGHRA and CDR2 as YSYEKL. V was trimmed by 0 bases and J by 0 bases, leaving 6 bases between them. The CDR3 has 15 residues. The CDR3 nucleotides are TGCGCCAGCAGCCAAGAACTAGCCTCCTACAATGAGCAGTTCTTC. Translation gives CASSQELASYNEQFF.

The chain uses TRBV5-7 and TRBJ2-7; 11 bases agree with TRBD1. TRBV5-7 is an ORF, and what it does is uncertain. The CDR3 has 16 amino acids. After removal of 5 bases from V and 1 base from J, the junction contained 8 bases not matched to a gene. The CDR3 here is CASRQERDRGSYEQYV. CDR3 nucleotide sequence: TGTGCCAGCAGGCAAGAAAGGGACAGGGGGTCCTACGAGCAGTACGTC.

The rearrangement links TRBV6-5 to TRBJ2-7; 12 positions match TRBD2. Germline V lookup: CDR1 MNHEY, CDR2 SVGAGI. With V trimmed by 4 bases and J by 6 bases, 7 bases remained unmatched. This CDR3 region has 15 residues. In DNA form, the CDR3 reads TGTGCCAGCAGTTTACCCGGGACTAGCGGGTCCGAGCAGTACGTC. Residues: CASSLPGTSGSEQYV.

This clonotype was recorded a few times. The chain recombines TRBV27 with TRBJ2-3; TRBD2 is a possible D gene (5 bases). CDR1 and CDR2 from the germline V gene are MNHEY and SMNVEV (reference sequence). The length of the CDR3 is 14 residues. The V end lost 6 bases, the J end lost 3 bases, and 13 bases lay between the germline ends. This CDR3 is CASRTTRGTDTQYF. CDR3 in DNA: TGTGCCAGCAGAACCACCCGGGGAACAGATACGCAGTATTTT.

This clonotype was observed a handful of times. The chain combines TRBV20-1 with TRBJ2-2; D perhaps matches TRBD1 (6 bases). The CDR3 runs 14 residues. V shed 6 bases and J shed 5 bases, with 16 bases lying between them. Germline CDR1 and CDR2: DFQATT and SNEGSKA (reference sequence). The CDR3 bases are TGCAGTGCGGCCCCGACAGGACCAACCGGGGAGCTGTTTTTT. Residues: CSAAPTGPTGELFF.

This clonotype was seen repeatedly, ten times or more. V and J are TRBV10-3 and TRBJ2-1; the match to TRBD2 covers 7 bases. The CDR3 is made up of 11 amino acids. Trimming took 7 bases from V and 7 from J; bases not matched to a gene: 1. The germline V gene encodes CDR1 ENHRY and CDR2 SYGVKD. The CDR3 loop reads CAIMGGNEQFF. Here the CDR3 DNA reads TGTGCCATCATGGGGGGGAATGAGCAGTTCTTC.